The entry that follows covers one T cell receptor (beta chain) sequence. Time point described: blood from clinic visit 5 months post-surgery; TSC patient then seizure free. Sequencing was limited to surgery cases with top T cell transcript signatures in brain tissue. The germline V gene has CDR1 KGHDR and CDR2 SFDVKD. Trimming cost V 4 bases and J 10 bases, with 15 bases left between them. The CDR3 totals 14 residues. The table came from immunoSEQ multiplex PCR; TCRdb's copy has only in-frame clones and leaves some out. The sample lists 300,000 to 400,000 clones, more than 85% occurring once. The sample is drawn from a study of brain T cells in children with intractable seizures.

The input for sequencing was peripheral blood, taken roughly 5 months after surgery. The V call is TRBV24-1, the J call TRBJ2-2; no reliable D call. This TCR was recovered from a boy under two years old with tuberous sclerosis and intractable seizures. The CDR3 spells CATSERLSPPELFF. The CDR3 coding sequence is TGTGCCACCAGTGAAAGACTTAGCCCGCCGGAGCTGTTTTTT.